This TCR beta chain was identified during a study of cytomegalovirus exposure and HLA in healthy donors. Study-wide points: CMV serostatus was the only immune exposure information that was available. TRBV6-2, TRBV6-3 and other indistinguishable V segments were excluded. Highly shared sequence variants in one cluster were likely a sequencing artifact.

In regard to this clone: Antigen specificity is unknown.

V was clipped by 5 bases and J by 8 bases; unmatched bases: 7. Germline V gene lookup returns CDR1 MNHEY and CDR2 SVGAGI. The CDR3 covers 14 residues. Researchers ran the PCR with 60 Vbeta and 13 Jbeta primers. Clones were sequenced by immunoSEQ multiplex PCR, and TCRdb holds only the in-frame ones, with some missing. The table includes around 200,000 clones, approximately 83% detected once. The receptor was isolated from a woman aged 45-65 years in good health and CMV-seropositive. Sequencing input: PBMCs. The V gene is TRBV6-5, the J gene TRBJ1-4, with TRBD1 matching 8 bases. The CDR3 sequence is CASSRGTGGEKLFF. CDR3 in DNA: TGTGCCAGCAGTCGAGGGACAGGCGGGGAAAAACTGTTTTTT.